This T cell receptor beta chain was found in a study of CD8 T cells in ankylosing spondylitis. Points from the study as a whole: Seemingly characteristic of ankylosing spondylitis blood was a TCR beta motif consisting of 7 or 8 highly homologous variants. Reportedly, significant enrichment of disease-linked clones occurred in matched ankylosing spondylitis synovial fluid. Reports of some motif variants in reactive arthritis synovial fluid and blood predate this one.

V lost 8 bases and J lost 5, with 16 bases in between. The CDR3 consists of 13 residues. Germline values: CDR1 SNHLY, CDR2 FYNNEI. Quantitative 5'-RACE with molecular barcodes produced the TCR beta libraries. TCRdb redid the calling of the 5' RACE reads with MiXCR, one entry per CDR3 protein. The sample contains about 750,000 distinct CDR3 sequences, under 20% of which appear only once. With regard to this clonotype: Its specificity is unknown.

The receptor was isolated from a male donor with ankylosing spondylitis. V is TRBV2 and J is TRBJ2-7; a weak D match, TRBD1 (6 bases). Sequencing was done on a sample of blood, either unsorted or a sorted T cell fraction (not recorded which). CDR3 in DNA: TGTGCCAGCTCCCGAGCCAGGGACAACGAGCAGTACTTC. Amino acids: CASSRARDNEQYF. Complete variable domain (other parts from reference TRBV2 and TRBJ2-7): EPEVTQTPSHQVTQMGQEVILRCVPISNHLYFYWYRQILGQKVEFLVSFYNNEISEKSEIFDDQFSVERPDGSNFTLKIRSTKLEDSAMYFCASSRARDNEQYFGPGTRLTVT.